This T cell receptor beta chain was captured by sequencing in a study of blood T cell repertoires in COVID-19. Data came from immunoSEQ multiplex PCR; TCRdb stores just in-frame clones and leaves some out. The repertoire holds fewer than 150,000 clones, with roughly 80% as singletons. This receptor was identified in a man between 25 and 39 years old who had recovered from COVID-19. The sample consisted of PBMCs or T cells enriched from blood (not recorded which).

CDR3 sequence reads: CASSLDSSVTEAFF. The CDR3 DNA follows: TGTGCCAGCTCATTAGACAGCAGCGTCACTGAAGCTTTCTTT. This rearrangement joins TRBV18 to TRBJ1-1; D possibly corresponds to TRBD1 (5 bases). CDR1 is KGHSH, CDR2 LQKENI, per germline. The CDR3 has 14 residues. With 5 bases removed from V and 4 bases from J, the gap between germline ends came to 14 bases.